One and the same sample provided the 14 T cell receptor beta chains below, sequenced in a study of blood T cell repertoires in COVID-19. TCRdb's copy holds only in-frame clones and misses some; the assay was immunoSEQ multiplex PCR. The sample lists approximately 470,000 clones, 75% to 90% occurring once. Sequences were obtained from peripheral blood. The receptor set was obtained from a human donor in a cohort sampled during active COVID-19.

The V call is TRBV7-2, the J call TRBJ1-3; 11 positions agree with TRBD1. Germline V CDR1 and CDR2: SGHTA, FQGNSA. The CDR3 runs to 15 residues. V gave up 5 bases and J gave up 7 bases; unmatched junction bases: 7. The CDR3 DNA is TGTGCCAGCAGCCCCACCCGGACAGGGGGCAACACCATATATTTT. This codes for CASSPTRTGGNTIYF.

V usage is TRBV5-1 and J usage is TRBJ2-2, with 11 bases aligning to TRBD2. The CDR3 is 17 amino acids. CDR1 and CDR2 from the germline V gene are SGHRS and YFSETQ. The J segment lost 4 bases and the V segment lost 0 bases, leaving 5 bases of the junction unmatched. The CDR3 nucleotides are TGCGCCAGCAGCTTGGATAGCGGGAGGGCCCCCACCGGGGAGCTGTTTTTT. It is translated as CASSLDSGRAPTGELFF.

The V and J genes are TRBV15 and TRBJ2-7, with 7 bases lining up with TRBD2. Germline CDR1 is LNHNV and CDR2 is YYDKDF (reference sequence). This CDR3 has 14 amino acids. Germline trimming cut 5 bases from V and 3 bases from J; bases unmatched to any gene: 7. In DNA, the CDR3 is TGTGCCACCAGCTCAAGACTAGCAGTCTACGAGCAGTACTTC. It is translated as CATSSRLAVYEQYF. Drawing the rest from reference TRBV15 and TRBJ2-7, the complete variable domain is DAMVIQNPRYQVTQFGKPVTLSCSQTLNHNVMYWYQQKSSQAPKLLFHYYDKDFNNEADTPDNFQSRRPNTSFCFLDIRSPGLGDTAMYLCATSSRLAVYEQYFGPGTRLTVT.

The chain employs TRBV7-3 and TRBJ1-2, with a tentative D call TRBD1 (6 bases). The CDR3 extends over 14 amino acids. Germline assignment: CDR1 SGHTA and CDR2 FQGTGA. Between the trimmed V and J ends, which lost 3 bases and 7 bases, there was a span of 15 bases. The CDR3 is CASSFEGDIGGYTF. CDR3 nucleotides: TGTGCCAGCAGCTTCGAGGGGGACATAGGTGGCTACACCTTC.

The chain links TRBV12-3 or TRBV12-4 to TRBJ1-2; D may be TRBD1 (5 bases). The germline V and J ends were trimmed by 9 bases and 8 bases, with 16 bases remaining between them. The CDR3 contains 12 residues. CDR3 sequence reads: CASGEQADGYTF. CDR3 sequence (DNA): TGTGCCAGTGGGGAACAGGCGGACGGCTACACCTTC.

In its sample, this clone was seen once. The chain recombines TRBV6-5 with TRBJ2-3, with a weak D call TRBD2 (6 bases). Germline assignment: CDR1 MNHEY and CDR2 SVGAGI. Trimming removed 6 bases from V and 3 bases from J, with 16 bases in between. The CDR3 is 15 residues long. The CDR3 spells CASSQLAPGTDTQYF. The CDR3 region has the DNA TGTGCCAGCAGCCAACTAGCTCCCGGGACAGATACGCAGTATTTT.

The V and J genes are TRBV28 and TRBJ2-1, with 9 bases matching TRBD2. Germline CDR1 MDHEN, CDR2 SYDVKM. This CDR3 region has 16 residues. V was clipped by 3 bases and J by 0 bases; unmatched bases: 3. CDR3 DNA: TGTGCCAGCAGTTTGGAAGCGGGAGGCTCCTACAATGAGCAGTTCTTC. This encodes CASSLEAGGSYNEQFF.

This clone has only one observation. The chain links TRBV28 to TRBJ2-1; tentatively, D is TRBD2 (5 bases). Trimming removed 6 bases at V and 0 bases at J, with 15 bases between. The CDR3 runs 16 residues. Germline CDR1 reads MDHEN; CDR2 reads SYDVKM. DNA of the CDR3: TGTGCCAGCAGCCCAAGCGGAAGGGTCTCCTACAATGAGCAGTTCTTC. This codes for CASSPSGRVSYNEQFF.

This clone was seen only a few times. CDR3: CASSSGNTIYF. DNA of the CDR3: TGTGCCAGCAGCTCCGGGAACACCATATATTTT. The chain has TRBV7-9 and TRBJ1-3, with D unresolved. V shed 4 bases and J shed 7 bases, with 5 bases lying between them. Germline assignment: CDR1 SEHNR and CDR2 FQNEAQ (reference sequence). CDR3 length: 11 amino acids.

This clone was detected once. The rearrangement uses TRBV19 and TRBJ2-2, with 12 bases identical to TRBD2. CDR1 and CDR2 from the germline V gene are LNHDA and SQIVND (reference sequence). V trimming: 3 bases; J trimming: 6 bases; junction bases outside the gene matches: 5. The CDR3 has 16 amino acids. CDR3 sequence reads: CASSIPSGRAAGELFF. The DNA of the CDR3 is TGTGCCAGTAGTATCCCTAGCGGGAGGGCTGCCGGGGAGCTGTTTTTT.

This sequence joins TRBV28 and TRBJ1-5; TRBD1 matches 11 bases. The germline CDR1 and CDR2 sequences are MDHEN and SYDVKM. The CDR3 has 17 residues. After removal of 8 bases from V and 4 bases from J, the junction contained 13 bases not matched to a gene. The CDR3 spells CASSGGGTGGKNQPQHF. In DNA, the CDR3 is TGTGCCAGCTCCGGGGGCGGGACAGGGGGAAAAAATCAGCCCCAGCATTTT.

The V and J genes are TRBV3-1 (or the pseudogene TRBV3-2) and TRBJ2-7, with no clear D. This CDR3 contains 13 residues. Deletions cut 1 base from V and 3 bases from J, with 7 bases between. CDR1 LGHDT and CDR2 YNNKEL come from the germline V gene (reference sequence). CDR3 DNA sequence: TGTGCCAGCAGCCAAGGCGTCAACTACGAGCAGTACTTC. This codes for CASSQGVNYEQYF.

The CDR3 nucleotides are TGTGCCAGCAGCTTAGTGGCTAGCGCGAATGAGCAGTTCTTC. Translating gives CASSLVASANEQFF. The gene calls are TRBV7-2 and TRBJ2-1; possibly TRBD2 for D (6 bases). CDR3 length equals 14 residues. V lost 1 base and J lost 7, with 11 bases in between. Germline-derived CDR1 and CDR2 are SGHTA and FQGNSA. The whole variable domain, remainder taken from reference TRBV7-2 and TRBJ2-1, is GAGVSQSPSNKVTEKGKDVELRCDPISGHTALYWYRQSLGQGLEFLIYFQGNSAPDKSGLPSDRFSAERTGGSVSTLTIQRTQQEDSAVYLCASSLVASANEQFFGPGTRLTVL.

This clone was seen once. V gene TRBV5-6 combines with J gene TRBJ2-3; a possible D gene is TRBD1 (5 bases). The CDR3 has 12 residues. Germline CDR1 reads SGHDT; CDR2 reads YYEEEE. V was shortened by 0 bases and J by 11 bases, with 10 bases between the two germline ends. CDR3 nucleotide sequence: TGTGCCAGCAGCTTGGAGGAAGGGGAGCAGTATTTT. Its protein is CASSLEEGEQYF.